This T cell receptor beta chain comes out of a study of human versus mouse CDR3 diversity and MHC coevolution. Study background: Samples had between about 5.5 x 10^6 and 1.7 x 10^7 valid reads.

As regards this clone: Antigen specificity is unknown.

Sequencing used immunoSEQ multiplex PCR; TCRdb keeps in-frame clones, though not all of them. In the table there are 60,000 to 95,000 clones, 85% to 95% of which are singletons. The CDR3 has 14 amino acids. The germline V and J ends were trimmed by 3 bases and 1 base, with 10 bases remaining between them. The germline CDR1 and CDR2 sequences are MDHEN and SYDVKM. Sorting isolated naive CD4 T cells lacking CD45RO and expressing CD62L. General study points: On average, humans showed more CDR3 deletions and insertions than mice. Six or seven MHC II alleles selected the human T cells.

The chain links TRBV28 to TRBJ2-7, with D possibly being TRBD1 (6 bases). Sequences were obtained from naive CD4+ T cells from blood. Described subset: CD45RO-negative CD62L-positive naive CD4 T cells. This TCR derives from a person aged 30 to 69 in good health. The CDR3 DNA reads TGTGCCAGCAGTTTGAGGACAGCTTCCTACGAGCAGTACTTC. As protein: CASSLRTASYEQYF.